This is a list of T cell receptor beta chains from one sample in a study of T cells in Graves' hyperthyroidism and ophthalmopathy. Each CDR3 protein is one row after TCRdb ran MiXCR on the multiplex PCR reads. Among 400,000 to 600,000 distinct CDR3 sequences listed, less than 25% were seen once. The specimen was blood. These receptors all come from a man aged 18 to 30 with Graves' hyperthyroidism. CDR3s include the opening cysteine and the closing phenylalanine or tryptophan. The D gene is left open where the match is weak. Part of the rows lack a size; the others show once, few, many or a class for expanded clones.

TRBJ2-7	-	TRBV28	-	TGTGCCAGCAGCCGTTATGACAGGTCGGGCGAGCAGTACTTC	CASSRYDRSGEQYF
TRBJ1-5	TRBD1	TRBV20-1	many	TGCAGTGCTAGAGATCGATGGGGACAGGACGGTCCGGGAAATCAGCCCCAGCATTTT	CSARDRWGQDGPGNQPQHF
TRBJ1-5	-	TRBV6-1	-	TGTGCCAGCAGTCCAGGGTATAGTCAGCCCCAGCATTTT	CASSPGYSQPQHF
TRBJ2-7	TRBD1	TRBV12-3/TRBV12-4	many	TGTGCCAGCAGAGGGACAGCCCAAGGGTACGAGCAGTACTTC	CASRGTAQGYEQYF
TRBJ2-7	-	TRBV29-1	many	TGCAGCGTTGTCAGCCAGGGTGGTGAGCAGTACTTC	CSVVSQGGEQYF
TRBJ2-5	-	TRBV12-5	few	TGTGCTAGTGGCCGGGACTCAGGAACGGAGACCCAGTACTTC	CASGRDSGTETQYF
TRBJ1-1	-	TRBV28	-	TGTGCCAGCCACAAGAGGGACACTGAAGCTTTCTTT	CASHKRDTEAFF
TRBJ1-2	-	TRBV6-1	many	TGTGCCAGCAGTGGGTTGACGGGCTACACCTTC	CASSGLTGYTF
TRBJ2-5	TRBD2	TRBV11-2	-	TGTGCCAGCAGCTTAGCCCTAGCGGGGGGAGAGACCCAGTACTTC	CASSLALAGGETQYF
TRBJ2-1	-	TRBV11-2	-	TGTGCCAGCAGCCTAGACCCCAATGAGCAGTTCTTC	CASSLDPNEQFF
TRBJ1-5	-	TRBV28	many	TGTGCCACCGAGACAGCAAGCAATCAGCCCCAGCATTTT	CATETASNQPQHF
TRBJ1-1	-	TRBV6-2/TRBV6-3	-	TGTGCCAGCAGTTACTCGAATCTTGGTGACTTGAACACTGAAGCTTTCTTT	CASSYSNLGDLNTEAFF
TRBJ2-5	-	TRBV28	many	TGTGCCAGCAGTTTCGATGGGGGAGAGACCCAGTACTTC	CASSFDGGETQYF
TRBJ1-2	TRBD1	TRBV7-2	few	TGTGCCAGCAGCCCCGGGACAGACCCTCTCTATGGCTACACCTTC	CASSPGTDPLYGYTF
TRBJ2-1	TRBD2	TRBV5-1	few	TGCGCCAGCAGCTTGGCCCGGTATTTAGCGGGGGGCATTGAGCAGTTCTTC	CASSLARYLAGGIEQFF
TRBJ1-1	-	TRBV29-1	few	TGCAGCGTTGACGGACTGGGGACTGAAGCTTTCTTT	CSVDGLGTEAFF
TRBJ1-2	-	TRBV28	many	TGTGCCAGCAGTTTACAGGGGAGGAGGGATGGCTACACCTTC	CASSLQGRRDGYTF
TRBJ1-3	-	TRBV12-3/TRBV12-4	many	TGTGCCAGCAGCTGGGACGGACCAACTGGAAACACCATATATTTT	CASSWDGPTGNTIYF
TRBJ1-2	TRBD1	TRBV11-2	many	TGTGCCAGCAGCTTAGATGTAGGGGGCCGCCTGGTGGGCTACACCTTC	CASSLDVGGRLVGYTF
TRBJ2-5	TRBD1	TRBV12-3/TRBV12-4	many	TGTGCCAGCACCCCCCGGACAGGGGGGCAAGAGACCCAGTACTTC	CASTPRTGGQETQYF
TRBJ2-7	TRBD2	TRBV13	many	TGTGCCAGCAGCCTACTCCTAGCGGGGGCCTACGAGCAGTACTTC	CASSLLLAGAYEQYF
TRBJ2-7	-	TRBV28	many	TGTGCCAGCAGTCAGGACACCAAATACTACGAGCAGTACTTC	CASSQDTKYYEQYF
TRBJ1-1	-	TRBV5-4	many	TGTGCCAGCAGCTTGGTGGACGCAGACACTGAAGCTTTCTTT	CASSLVDADTEAFF
TRBJ2-5	-	TRBV15	many	TGTGCCACCAGCGTAGGCCAATCAGAAGAGACCCAGTACTTC	CATSVGQSEETQYF
TRBJ2-7	TRBD1	TRBV10-3	many	TGTGCCATCAGACCGGACAGGTCTCTATCCTACGAGCAGTACTTC	CAIRPDRSLSYEQYF
TRBJ2-7	-	TRBV12-3/TRBV12-4	-	TGTGCCAGCAGTTTAAGTCCAGGCCTCTACGAGCAGTACTTC	CASSLSPGLYEQYF
TRBJ2-5	-	TRBV30	many	TGTGCCTGGAGTGTACGGGAGACCCAGTACTTC	CAWSVRETQYF
TRBJ1-5	-	TRBV9	many	TGTGCCAGCAGCGTAAAACAAGGGAGCAATCAGCCCCAGCATTTT	CASSVKQGSNQPQHF
TRBJ2-7	-	TRBV2	many	TGTGCCAGCAGTGAAGCGGGCAGGGAATCCGAGCAGTACTTC	CASSEAGRESEQYF
TRBJ1-2	-	TRBV20-1	-	TGCAGCCCCGGCCGGAGCACAGGCGAAAGCTATGGCTACACCTTC	CSPGRSTGESYGYTF
TRBJ2-7	-	TRBV30	many	TGTGCCTGGAGCGCCTCCTACGAGCAGTACTTC	CAWSASYEQYF
TRBJ2-7	-	TRBV12-3/TRBV12-4	once	TGTGCCAGCAGTTTAGTAAACAGCGAGCAGTACTTC	CASSLVNSEQYF
TRBJ1-2	-	TRBV12-3/TRBV12-4	many	TGTGCCAGCAGTCCGCGGGGGTCGGGCTATGGCTACACCTTC	CASSPRGSGYGYTF
TRBJ2-5	TRBD1	TRBV20-1	many	TGCAGTGCCCGGGGGAACAGGGGGCCGGCGACCCAGTACTTC	CSARGNRGPATQYF
TRBJ2-7	-	TRBV6-5	-	TGTGCCAGCAGTTCCCCCGAGGGATTCTCCTACGAGCAGTACTTC	CASSSPEGFSYEQYF
TRBJ2-2	-	TRBV20-1	many	TGCAGTGTCCAGACAGGGAGGAACGGGGAGCTGTTTTTT	CSVQTGRNGELFF
TRBJ1-2	-	TRBV20-1	many	TGCAGTGCAGCGACGGTTACTAACTATGGCTACACCTTC	CSAATVTNYGYTF
TRBJ2-2	-	TRBV29-1	-	TGCAGCGTGGAGTGGGGTATCGGGGAGCTGTTTTTT	CSVEWGIGELFF
TRBJ2-2	TRBD2	TRBV20-1	many	TGCAGTGCTACCGGGGGGGCTTTCGGGGAGCTGTTTTTT	CSATGGAFGELFF
TRBJ2-3	-	TRBV7-8	many	TGTGCCAGCAGCCTACTAGCCTCTAGCACAGATACGCAGTATTTT	CASSLLASSTDTQYF
TRBJ2-2	-	TRBV9	many	TGTGCCAGCAGCGTTTGGGAAGTCAGTACCGGGGAGCTGTTTTTT	CASSVWEVSTGELFF
TRBJ2-2	TRBD2	TRBV13	many	TGTGCCAGCACTTGGGGGGGTGCCGGGGAGCTGTTTTTT	CASTWGGAGELFF
TRBJ1-2	-	TRBV6-1	-	TGTGCCAGCAGTACCGGAGTCCTATATGGCTACACCTTC	CASSTGVLYGYTF
TRBJ2-7	-	TRBV6-1	many	TGTGCCAGCAGTGAAGAAGTCGAGGGCTCGGGCCCCTACGAGCAGTACTTC	CASSEEVEGSGPYEQYF
TRBJ1-2	TRBD1	TRBV20-1	many	TGCAGTGCTCCTCATGGGACAGGGGGGGGTGGTGGCTACACCTTC	CSAPHGTGGGGGYTF
TRBJ1-3	-	TRBV6-5	many	TGTGCCAGCAGTTACGCCCCAGGGTCCGGAAACACCATATATTTT	CASSYAPGSGNTIYF
TRBJ2-5	-	TRBV20-1	-	TGCAGTGCAGGTCAGGGGACCGAGGAGACCCAGTACTTC	CSAGQGTEETQYF
TRBJ2-7	-	TRBV11-2	many	TGTGCCAGCAGCCTAACCCGGGACTCGGTCTACGAGCAGTACTTC	CASSLTRDSVYEQYF
TRBJ2-6	TRBD1	TRBV28	many	TGTGCCAGCAGTTTTTTCAAGGGGGCAACTGGGGCCAACGTCCTGACTTTC	CASSFFKGATGANVLTF
TRBJ1-5	-	TRBV30	few	TGTGCCTGGAGTTCAGGGATGGGGCAGCCCCAGCATTTT	CAWSSGMGQPQHF
TRBJ2-5	TRBD1	TRBV6-1	-	TGTGCCAGCAGTGTACAGGGGGCGGAGGAGACCCAGTACTTC	CASSVQGAEETQYF
TRBJ2-5	-	TRBV20-1	many	TGCAGTGCTCATTACAAAGGGATCCCCCAGTACTTC	CSAHYKGIPQYF
TRBJ1-1	-	TRBV20-1	many	TGCAGTGCTAGAGATCAGGGCAGCTCAGAATACACTGAAGCTTTCTTT	CSARDQGSSEYTEAFF